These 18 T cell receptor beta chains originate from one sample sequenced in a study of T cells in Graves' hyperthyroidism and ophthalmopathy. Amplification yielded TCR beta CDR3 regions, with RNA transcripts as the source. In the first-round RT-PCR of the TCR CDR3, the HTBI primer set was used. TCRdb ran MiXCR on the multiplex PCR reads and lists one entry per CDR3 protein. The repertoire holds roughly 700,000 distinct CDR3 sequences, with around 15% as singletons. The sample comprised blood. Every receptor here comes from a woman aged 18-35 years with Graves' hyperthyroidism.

DNA for the CDR3: TGTGCCTGGAGTGAAAACCCCAGTGAAGCTTTCTTT. It is translated as CAWSENPSEAFF. The rearrangement joins TRBV30 to TRBJ1-1; D ambiguous. Trimming left V 1 base short and J 7 bases short, with 10 bases between. The CDR3 has 12 residues. Per germline, CDR1 GTSNPN and CDR2 SVGIG (reference sequence).

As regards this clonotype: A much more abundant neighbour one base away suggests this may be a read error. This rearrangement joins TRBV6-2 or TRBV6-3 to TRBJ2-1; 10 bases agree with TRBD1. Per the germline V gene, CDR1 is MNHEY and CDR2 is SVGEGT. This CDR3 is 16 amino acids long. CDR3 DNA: TGTGCCAGCAGTTACTTACCGGGACAGGGGTACAATAAGCAGTTCTTC. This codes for CASSYLPGQGYNKQFF.

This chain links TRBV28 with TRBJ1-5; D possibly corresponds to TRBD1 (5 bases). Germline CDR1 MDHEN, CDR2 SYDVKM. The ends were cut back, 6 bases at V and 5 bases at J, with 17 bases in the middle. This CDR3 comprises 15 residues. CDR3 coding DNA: TGTGCCAGCAGCCGACGCCAGGGCATGTATCAGCCCCAGCATTTT. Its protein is CASSRRQGMYQPQHF.

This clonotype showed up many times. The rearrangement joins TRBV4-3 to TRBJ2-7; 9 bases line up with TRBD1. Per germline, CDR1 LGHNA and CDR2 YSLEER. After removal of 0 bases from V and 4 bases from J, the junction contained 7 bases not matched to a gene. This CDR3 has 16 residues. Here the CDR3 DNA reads TGCGCCAGCAGCCAAGATCGGGGGACAGGGACTTACGAGCAGTACTTC. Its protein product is CASSQDRGTGTYEQYF.

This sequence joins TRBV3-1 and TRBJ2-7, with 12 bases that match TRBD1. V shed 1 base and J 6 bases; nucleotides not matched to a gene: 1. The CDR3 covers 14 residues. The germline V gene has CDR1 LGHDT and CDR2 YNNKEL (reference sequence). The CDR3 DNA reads TGTGCCAGCAGCCAAGCGGGACAGGGGGCCGAGCAGTACTTC. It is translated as CASSQAGQGAEQYF.

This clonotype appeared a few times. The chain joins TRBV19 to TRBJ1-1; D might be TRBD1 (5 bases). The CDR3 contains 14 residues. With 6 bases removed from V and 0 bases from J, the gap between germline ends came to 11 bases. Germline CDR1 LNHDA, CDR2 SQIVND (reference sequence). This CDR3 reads CASRTAAVNTEAFF. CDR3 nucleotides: TGTGCCAGTAGGACAGCGGCCGTGAACACTGAAGCTTTCTTT.

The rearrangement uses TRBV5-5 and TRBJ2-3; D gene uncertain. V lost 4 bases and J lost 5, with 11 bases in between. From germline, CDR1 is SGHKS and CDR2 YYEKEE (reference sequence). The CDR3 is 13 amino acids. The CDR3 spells CASSPYFRDTQYF. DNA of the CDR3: TGTGCCAGCAGCCCCTATTTTAGAGATACGCAGTATTTT.

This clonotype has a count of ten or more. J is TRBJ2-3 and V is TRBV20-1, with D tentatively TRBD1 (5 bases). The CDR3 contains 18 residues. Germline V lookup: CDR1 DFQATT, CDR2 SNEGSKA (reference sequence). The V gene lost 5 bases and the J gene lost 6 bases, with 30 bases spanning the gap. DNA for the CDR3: TGCAGTGCTCCCTCTCCGTTTCTAGTGAACAGGCCTGGGGATACGCAGTATTTT. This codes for CSAPSPFLVNRPGDTQYF.

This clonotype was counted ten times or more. CDR3 in DNA: TGTGCCAGCAGTTTTGGGGGGGCAGGGTGGGAGACCCAGTACTTC. It specifies CASSFGGAGWETQYF. The V and J genes are TRBV28 and TRBJ2-5; D possibly corresponds to TRBD2 (7 bases). V was clipped by 3 bases and J by 5 bases, with 16 bases between them. The germline V gene encodes CDR1 MDHEN and CDR2 SYDVKM. This CDR3 spans 15 amino acids.

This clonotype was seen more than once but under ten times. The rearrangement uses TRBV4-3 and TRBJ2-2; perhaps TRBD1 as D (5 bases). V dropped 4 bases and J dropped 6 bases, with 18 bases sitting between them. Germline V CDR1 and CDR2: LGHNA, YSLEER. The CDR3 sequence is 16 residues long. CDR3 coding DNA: TGCGCCAGCAGCCCCCCTGGCAGGGATGGTTCCGGGGAGCTGTTTTTT. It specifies CASSPPGRDGSGELFF.

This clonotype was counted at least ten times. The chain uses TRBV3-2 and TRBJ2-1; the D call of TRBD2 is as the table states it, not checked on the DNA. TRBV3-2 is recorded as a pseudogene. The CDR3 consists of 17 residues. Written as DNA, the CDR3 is TGTGCCAGCAGCCAAGAGCCTGGCGGGAGGAGCGGGAATGAGCAGTTCTTC. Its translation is CASSQEPGGRSGNEQFF.

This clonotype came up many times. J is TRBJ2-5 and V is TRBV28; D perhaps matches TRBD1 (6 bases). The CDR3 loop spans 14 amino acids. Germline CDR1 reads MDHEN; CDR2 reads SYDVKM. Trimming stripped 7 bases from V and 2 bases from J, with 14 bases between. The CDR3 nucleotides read TGTGCCAGCACCCAGAGAGGACAGCAAGAGACCCAGTACTTC. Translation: CASTQRGQQETQYF.

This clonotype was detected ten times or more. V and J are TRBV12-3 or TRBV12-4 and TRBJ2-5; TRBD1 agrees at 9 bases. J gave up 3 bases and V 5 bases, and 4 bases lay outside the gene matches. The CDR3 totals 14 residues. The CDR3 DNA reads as TGTGCCAGCAGTCCCACAGGGGGCAAAGAGACCCAGTACTTC. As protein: CASSPTGGKETQYF.

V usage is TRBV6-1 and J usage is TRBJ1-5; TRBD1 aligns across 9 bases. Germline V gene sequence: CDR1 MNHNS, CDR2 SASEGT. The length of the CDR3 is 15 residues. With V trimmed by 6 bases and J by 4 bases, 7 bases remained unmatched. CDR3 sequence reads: CASSETGGLNQPQHF. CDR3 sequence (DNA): TGTGCCAGCAGCGAGACAGGGGGACTAAATCAGCCCCAGCATTTT.

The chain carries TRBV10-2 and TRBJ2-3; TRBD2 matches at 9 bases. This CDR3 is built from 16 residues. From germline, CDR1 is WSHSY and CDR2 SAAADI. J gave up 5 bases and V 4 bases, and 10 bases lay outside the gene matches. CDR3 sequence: CASSVSAGGPKDTQYF. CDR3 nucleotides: TGCGCCAGCAGTGTATCGGCGGGAGGGCCTAAAGATACGCAGTATTTT.

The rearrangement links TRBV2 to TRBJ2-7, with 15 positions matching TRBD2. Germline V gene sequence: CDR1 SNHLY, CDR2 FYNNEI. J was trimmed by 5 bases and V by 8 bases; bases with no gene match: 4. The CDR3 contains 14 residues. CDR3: CASGLAGGPHEQYF. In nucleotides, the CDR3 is TGTGCCAGCGGACTAGCGGGAGGGCCGCACGAGCAGTACTTC.

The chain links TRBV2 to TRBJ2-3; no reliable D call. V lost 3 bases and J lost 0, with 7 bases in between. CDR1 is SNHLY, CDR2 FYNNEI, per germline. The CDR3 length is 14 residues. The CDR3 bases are TGTGCCAGCAGTGACCGTTCTAGCACAGATACGCAGTATTTT. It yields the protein CASSDRSSTDTQYF.

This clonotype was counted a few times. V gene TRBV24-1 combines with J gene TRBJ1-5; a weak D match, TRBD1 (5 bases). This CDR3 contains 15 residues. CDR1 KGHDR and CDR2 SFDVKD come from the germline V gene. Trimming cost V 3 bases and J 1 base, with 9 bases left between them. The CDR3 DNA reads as TGTGCCACCAGTGATAACCGGGACAGCAATCAGCCCCAGCATTTT. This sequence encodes CATSDNRDSNQPQHF.